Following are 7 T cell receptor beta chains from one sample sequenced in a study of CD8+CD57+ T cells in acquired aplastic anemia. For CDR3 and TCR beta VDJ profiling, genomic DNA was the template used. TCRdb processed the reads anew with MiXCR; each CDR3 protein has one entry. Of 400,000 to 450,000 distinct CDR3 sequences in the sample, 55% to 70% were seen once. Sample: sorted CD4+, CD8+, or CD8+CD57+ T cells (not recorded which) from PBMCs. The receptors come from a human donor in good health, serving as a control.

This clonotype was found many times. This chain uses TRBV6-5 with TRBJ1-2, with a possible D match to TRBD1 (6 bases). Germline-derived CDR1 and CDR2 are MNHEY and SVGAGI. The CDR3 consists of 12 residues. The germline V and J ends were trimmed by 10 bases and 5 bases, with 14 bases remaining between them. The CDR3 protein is CATGTFRYGYTF. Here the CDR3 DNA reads TGTGCCACCGGGACATTTCGGTATGGCTACACCTTC.

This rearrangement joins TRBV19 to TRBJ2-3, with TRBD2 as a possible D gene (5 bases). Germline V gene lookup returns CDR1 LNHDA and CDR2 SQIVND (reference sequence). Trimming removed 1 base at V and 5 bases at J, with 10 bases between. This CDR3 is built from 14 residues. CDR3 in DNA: TGTGCCAGTAGTATAGGCTGGGCGGGAGATACGCAGTATTTT. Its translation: CASSIGWAGDTQYF.

The CDR3 region is CSASTDKDNEAFF. Written as DNA, the CDR3 is TGCAGTGCTAGCACGGACAAGGACAATGAAGCTTTCTTT. The genes are TRBV20-1 and TRBJ1-1; a weak D match, TRBD1 (5 bases). V was trimmed by 3 bases and J by 7 bases, leaving 15 bases between them. The CDR3 is 13 amino acids. Per the germline V gene, CDR1 is DFQATT and CDR2 is SNEGSKA (reference sequence).

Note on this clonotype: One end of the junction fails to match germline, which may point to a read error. CDR3 sequence: CASSLPSADKIGNF. The CDR3 DNA reads TGCGCCAGCAGCCTGCCGAGTGCAGATAAGATCGGAAATTTT. This rearrangement joins TRBV9 to TRBJ1-5; D is uncertain. Germline V lookup: CDR1 SGDLS, CDR2 YYNGEE. This CDR3 is 14 amino acids long.

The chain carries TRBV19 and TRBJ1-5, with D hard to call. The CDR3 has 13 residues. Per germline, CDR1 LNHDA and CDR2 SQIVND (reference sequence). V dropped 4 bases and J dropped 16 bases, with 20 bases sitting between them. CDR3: CASSNREKQLHHF. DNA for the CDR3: TGTGCCAGTAGTAACCGGGAGAAACAGCTCCACCATTTT.

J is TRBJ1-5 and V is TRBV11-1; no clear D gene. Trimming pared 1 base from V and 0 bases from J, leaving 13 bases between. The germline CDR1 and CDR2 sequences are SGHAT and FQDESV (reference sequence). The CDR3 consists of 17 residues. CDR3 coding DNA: TGTGCCAGCAGCTTAGATACAGTTTCAGGTAGCAATCAGCCCCAGCATTTT. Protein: CASSLDTVSGSNQPQHF.

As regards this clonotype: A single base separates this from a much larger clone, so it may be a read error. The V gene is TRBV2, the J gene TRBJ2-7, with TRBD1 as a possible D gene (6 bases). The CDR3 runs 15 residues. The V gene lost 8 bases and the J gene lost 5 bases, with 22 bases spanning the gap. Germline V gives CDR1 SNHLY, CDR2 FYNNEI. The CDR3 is CASSPIQGEHHEQYF. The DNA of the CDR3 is TGTGCCAGCTCACCCATACAGGGAGAACACCACGAGCAGTACTTC. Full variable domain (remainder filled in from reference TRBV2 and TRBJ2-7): EPEVTQTPSHQVTQMGQEVILRCVPISNHLYFYWYRQILGQKVEFLVSFYNNEISEKSEIFDDQFSVERPDGSNFTLKIRSTKLEDSAMYFCASSPIQGEHHEQYFGPGTRLTVT.